This T cell receptor beta chain came from a study of cytomegalovirus exposure and HLA in healthy donors. Study observations and caveats: The authors later linked a missense DCLRE1C variant to TCR beta V- and J-gene trimming. V segments that were indistinguishable, TRBV6-2 and TRBV6-3 among them, were omitted from analysis.

The CDR3 has 15 amino acids. Germline V gives CDR1 SGDLS, CDR2 YYNGEE. Trimming shortened V by 0 bases and J by 5 bases, and 14 bases separated the two germline ends. The primer mix had 60 Vbeta and 13 Jbeta primers. Measured with immunoSEQ multiplex PCR; TCRdb has only the in-frame clones, and not every one. The table has about 170,000 clones, 75% to 85% seen once. As concerns this clone: Its specificity is unknown.

V is TRBV9 and J is TRBJ2-5; perhaps TRBD2 as D (5 bases). This receptor was taken from a female donor in good health and CMV-seronegative. The sample was PBMCs. Here the CDR3 DNA reads TGTGCCAGCAGCGTAGGGACTGATAGCCGGGAGACCCAGTACTTC. It specifies CASSVGTDSRETQYF.